The 8 T cell receptor beta chains reported below all come from one sample, sequenced in a study of T cells in Graves' hyperthyroidism and ophthalmopathy. The CDR3 regions of TCR beta were amplified from RNA transcripts. HTBI primers drove first-round RT-PCR of the TCR CDR3. Each CDR3 protein gets one entry after TCRdb re-called the multiplex PCR reads with MiXCR. The table records about 520,000 distinct CDR3 sequences, 20% of them present only once. Sequencing was done on a sample of blood. Every receptor here comes from a man aged 18 to 30 with Graves' hyperthyroidism.

This clonotype was seen at least ten times. V gene TRBV6-1 combines with J gene TRBJ2-2, with D perhaps matching TRBD1 or TRBD2 (5 bases each). This CDR3 is built from 12 residues. Germline loops: CDR1 MNHNS, CDR2 SASEGT. The V end lost 6 bases, the J end lost 4 bases, and 6 bases lay between the germline ends. In nucleotides, the CDR3 is TGTGCCAGCAGGGGGGTCACCGGGGAGCTGTTTTTT. Translating it yields CASRGVTGELFF.

The sample holds many counts of this clonotype. The V gene is TRBV19, the J gene TRBJ1-5; D unresolved. Germline CDR1 reads LNHDA; CDR2 reads SQIVND (reference sequence). The CDR3 length is 13 residues. Trimming took off 7 bases at V and 5 bases at J, with 12 bases between the two ends. This CDR3 reads CASMDGPYQPQHF. The CDR3, as DNA: TGTGCCAGTATGGACGGACCCTATCAGCCCCAGCATTTT.

This clonotype has a count of ten or more. The CDR3 is CASSWVSGRMNTEAFF. The CDR3 nucleotides are TGTGCCAGCAGTTGGGTTTCAGGGAGGATGAACACTGAAGCTTTCTTT. The J gene is TRBJ1-1, the V gene TRBV28; D might be TRBD1 (5 bases). Per germline, CDR1 MDHEN and CDR2 SYDVKM. CDR3 length: 16 residues. V lost 4 bases, J lost 0 bases, and 15 bases lay in between.

The J gene is TRBJ2-6, the V gene TRBV10-3; 11 nucleotides line up with TRBD1. The CDR3 consists of 17 residues. Germline V CDR1 and CDR2: ENHRY, SYGVKD. Trimming took 4 bases from V and 1 from J; bases not matched to a gene: 3. CDR3 nucleotide sequence: TGTGCCATCAGTGGAGGGACAGGGGGGTCTGGGGCCAACGTCCTGACTTTC. This gives the protein CAISGGTGGSGANVLTF.

This clonotype has ten or more counts. The chain employs TRBV7-8 and TRBJ2-5; D call uncertain. V was pared by 2 bases and J by 6 bases, with 19 bases between. CDR3 length: 16 residues. The V gene's germline CDR1 is SGHVS and CDR2 FQNEAQ. DNA of the CDR3: TGTGCCAGCAGCTTATTCGTTCAAGTAGTTGCGAAGACCCAGTACTTC. As protein: CASSLFVQVVAKTQYF. Filled out from reference TRBV7-8 and TRBJ2-5, the complete variable domain reads GAGVSQSPRYKVAKRGQDVALRCDPISGHVSLFWYQQALGQGPEFLTYFQNEAQLDKSGLPSDRFFAERPEGSVSTLKIQRTQQEDSAVYLCASSLFVQVVAKTQYFGPGTRLLVL.

V and J are TRBV5-1 and TRBJ1-5, with a possible D match to TRBD1 (6 bases). The CDR3 contains 14 residues. The ends were cut back, 0 bases at V and 8 bases at J, with 12 bases in the middle. Germline V CDR1 and CDR2: SGHRS, YFSETQ. CDR3 sequence (DNA): TGCGCCAGCAGCTTGGAGGAGGGGACAAAGCCCCAGCATTTT. Protein: CASSLEEGTKPQHF.

The sample holds many counts of this clonotype. The V and J genes are TRBV5-1 and TRBJ2-7, with TRBD1 identical over 7 bases. J lost 6 bases, V lost 5 bases, and 14 bases had no gene match. This CDR3 spans 15 amino acids. Germline values: CDR1 SGHRS, CDR2 YFSETQ. In DNA form, the CDR3 reads TGCGCCAGCAGGAACCCGGACAGTAGGGGGCTCGAGCAGTACTTC. This sequence encodes CASRNPDSRGLEQYF.

There are a few counts of this clonotype. The V gene is TRBV30, the J gene TRBJ1-6; D unresolved. Germline CDR1 reads GTSNPN; CDR2 reads SVGIG (reference sequence). V lost 3 bases and J lost 3, with 9 bases in between. The CDR3 runs to 14 residues. CDR3 bases: TGTGCCTGGAGCGTGGCAGGCTATAATTCACCCCTCCACTTT. This gives the protein CAWSVAGYNSPLHF. Drawing the rest from reference TRBV30 and TRBJ1-6, the complete variable domain is SQTIHQWPATLVQPVGSPLSLECTVEGTSNPNLYWYRQAAGRGLQLLFYSVGIGQISSEVPQNLSASRPQDRQFILSSKKLLLSDSGFYLCAWSVAGYNSPLHFGNGTRLTVT.